The 27 T cell receptor beta chains given below trace back to one sample, sequenced in a study of T cell changes during pregnancy in multiple sclerosis. Data came from immunoSEQ multiplex PCR; TCRdb stores just in-frame clones and leaves some out. The data hold over 45,000 clones, with 85% to 90% observed a single time. The source was CD4+ T cells from peripheral blood mononuclear cells, collected in the first trimester of pregnancy. All receptors derive from a female donor with multiple sclerosis, enrolled in a pregnancy study.

The rearrangement uses TRBV7-8 and TRBJ2-3, with 8 bases that match TRBD2. Germline V lookup: CDR1 SGHVS, CDR2 FQNEAQ. V dropped 3 bases and J dropped 4; count of bases not matched to a gene: 15. The CDR3 has 18 amino acids. CDR3 bases: TGTGCCAGCAGCTTTATGCCGGGACTAGGAGGGGTACCAGATACGCAGTATTTT. It is translated as CASSFMPGLGGVPDTQYF.

This clone was counted a few times. The chain has TRBV14 and TRBJ1-6, with unresolved D. CDR3 length equals 14 residues. Trimming stripped 2 bases from V and 8 bases from J, with 10 bases between. Germline lookup yields CDR1 SGHDN and CDR2 FVKESK. The CDR3 loop reads CASSQRSSHSPLHF. As DNA, the CDR3 is TGTGCCAGCAGCCAAAGAAGTAGCCATTCACCCCTCCACTTT.

The genes are TRBV5-1 and TRBJ2-7; 11 bases fit TRBD1. Germline CDR1 and CDR2: SGHRS and YFSETQ. J gave up 4 bases and V 1 base, and 7 bases lay outside the gene matches. The CDR3 length is 16 residues. DNA of the CDR3: TGCGCCAGCAGCTTGTTCGGGACAGGGGGTATGTACGAGCAGTACTTC. Residues: CASSLFGTGGMYEQYF.

The chain employs TRBV19 and TRBJ2-3, with D hard to call. The germline V gene has CDR1 LNHDA and CDR2 SQIVND (reference sequence). V lost 1 base to trimming and J lost 4 bases, with 9 bases between them. There are 14 residues in the CDR3. The CDR3 loop reads CASSIVGVADTQYF. The CDR3 DNA reads as TGTGCCAGTAGTATAGTCGGAGTTGCAGATACGCAGTATTTT. The variable domain in full, completed from reference TRBV19 and TRBJ2-3, reads DGGITQSPKYLFRKEGQNVTLSCEQNLNHDAMYWYRQDPGQGLRLIYYSQIVNDFQKGDIAEGYSVSREKKESFPLTVTSAQKNPTAFYLCASSIVGVADTQYFGPGTRLTVL.

J is TRBJ2-5 and V is TRBV6-1; D possibly corresponds to TRBD2 (6 bases). Trimming left V 5 bases short and J 5 bases short, with 15 bases between. Looked up from germline, CDR1 is MNHNS and CDR2 is SASEGT. This CDR3 comprises 14 residues. The CDR3 sequence: CASSNRLGWETQYF. The CDR3 DNA reads as TGTGCCAGCAGTAACCGACTAGGCTGGGAGACCCAGTACTTC.

This clone has a single count. This chain connects TRBV9 to TRBJ1-2; TRBD1 aligns across 8 bases. V dropped 4 bases and J dropped 6; count of bases not matched to a gene: 14. CDR3 size: 16 residues. Germline CDR1 is SGDLS and CDR2 is YYNGEE. The chain's CDR3 is CASSLNSRGRIDGYTF. The CDR3 coding sequence is TGTGCCAGCAGCTTAAACTCCAGGGGGCGTATCGATGGCTACACCTTC.

The chain uses TRBV9 and TRBJ2-5; 7 positions agree with TRBD2. Looked up from germline, CDR1 is SGDLS and CDR2 is YYNGEE. The trim removed 4 bases at V and 6 bases at J, leaving 9 bases unmatched. The CDR3 length is 14 residues. The CDR3 here is CASSPGGVSQTQYF. The CDR3, as DNA: TGTGCCAGCAGCCCGGGGGGAGTCTCGCAGACCCAGTACTTC.

This clone appeared once. The rearrangement links TRBV7-9 to TRBJ1-1; D perhaps matches TRBD1 (6 bases). Germline V lookup: CDR1 SEHNR, CDR2 FQNEAQ (reference sequence). The CDR3 consists of 15 residues. V was pared by 0 bases and J by 0 bases, with 8 bases between. The CDR3 nucleotides are TGTGCCAGCAGCTTAGCGCCAGGGGTGAACACTGAAGCTTTCTTT. It translates to CASSLAPGVNTEAFF. Looking up the rest from reference TRBV7-9 and TRBJ1-1 gives the full variable domain: DTGVSQNPRHKITKRGQNVTFRCDPISEHNRLYWYRQTLGQGPEFLTYFQNEAQLEKSRLLSDRFSAERPKGSFSTLEIQRTEQGDSAMYLCASSLAPGVNTEAFFGQGTRLTVV.

The chain couples TRBV21-1 to TRBJ2-7; no DNA check was done on the table's D call, TRBD2. TRBV21-1 counts as a pseudogene. This CDR3 is built from 14 residues. The DNA for the CDR3 is TGTGCCAGCAGCCAGTGGAGGGAGGTAAGGGAGCAGTACTTC. Protein sequence: CASSQWREVREQYF.

This clone occurred once. The chain combines TRBV19 with TRBJ1-1; D remains ambiguous. The CDR3 totals 13 residues. Trimming removed 3 bases at V and 4 bases at J, with 9 bases between. Germline lookup yields CDR1 LNHDA and CDR2 SQIVND (reference sequence). In nucleotides, the CDR3 is TGTGCCAGTAGTATGTCGGGAGCCACTGAAGCTTTCTTT. Its translation is CASSMSGATEAFF. Looking up the rest from reference TRBV19 and TRBJ1-1 gives the full variable domain: DGGITQSPKYLFRKEGQNVTLSCEQNLNHDAMYWYRQDPGQGLRLIYYSQIVNDFQKGDIAEGYSVSREKKESFPLTVTSAQKNPTAFYLCASSMSGATEAFFGQGTRLTVV.

This chain connects TRBV7-9 to TRBJ2-1; 9 nucleotides agree with TRBD2. This CDR3 contains 18 residues. The J segment lost 6 bases and the V segment lost 0 bases, leaving 12 bases of the junction unmatched. Germline loops: CDR1 SEHNR, CDR2 FQNEAQ (reference sequence). CDR3 sequence: CASSLARAGGPVRNEQFF. Written as DNA, the CDR3 is TGTGCCAGCAGCTTAGCGAGGGCGGGGGGGCCGGTTCGCAATGAGCAGTTCTTC.

The gene calls are TRBV6-5 and TRBJ2-7; 12 nucleotides agree with TRBD2. The CDR3 is 15 amino acids. Trimming at V came to 8 bases and at J to 1 base, leaving 6 bases not matched to a gene. Germline CDR1 reads MNHEY; CDR2 reads SVGAGI. The CDR3 sequence is CASGRLAGVSYEQYF. The CDR3 DNA is TGTGCCAGCGGCAGACTAGCGGGAGTTTCCTACGAGCAGTACTTC.

The J gene is TRBJ2-1, the V gene TRBV11-3, with 13 positions matching TRBD2. Germline V gene lookup returns CDR1 SGHNT and CDR2 YENEEA. The CDR3 length is 15 residues. The V and J ends lost 5 bases and 6 bases, in that order; junction bases with no gene match: 4. In DNA form, the CDR3 reads TGTGCCAGCAGCAAACTAGCGGGGGGGTTCAATGAGCAGTTCTTC. This translates into CASSKLAGGFNEQFF.

In this sample, this clone turned up a few times. This rearrangement joins TRBV20-1 to TRBJ1-1; D call uncertain. V was pared by 3 bases and J by 4 bases, with 6 bases between. Germline V gives CDR1 DFQATT, CDR2 SNEGSKA (reference sequence). The CDR3 is 11 residues long. As DNA, the CDR3 is TGCAGTGCTAGGACTAGCACTGAAGCTTTCTTT. Its translation: CSARTSTEAFF.

This sequence joins TRBV9 and TRBJ2-2; tentative D call: TRBD1 (5 bases). Trimming removed 4 bases at V and 4 bases at J, with 17 bases between. In germline, CDR1 is SGDLS, CDR2 YYNGEE. The CDR3 has 16 amino acids. The chain's CDR3 is CASSPRVGGSTGELFF. CDR3 coding DNA: TGTGCCAGCAGCCCCAGGGTTGGTGGTTCCACCGGGGAGCTGTTTTTT.

The chain recombines TRBV5-1 with TRBJ2-1; TRBD2 agrees at 15 bases. The V and J ends lost 4 bases and 3 bases, in that order; junction bases with no gene match: 5. From germline, CDR1 is SGHRS and CDR2 YFSETQ. CDR3 length: 17 residues. CDR3 bases: TGCGCCAGCAGCGCGGGACTAGCGGGGGGAGGCTACAATGAGCAGTTCTTC. Encoded protein: CASSAGLAGGGYNEQFF.

The chain employs TRBV5-1 and TRBJ1-6; D gene unclear. This CDR3 has 13 residues. Germline CDR1 is SGHRS and CDR2 is YFSETQ. Trimming removed 0 bases from V and 7 bases from J, with 5 bases in between. The CDR3 protein is CASSLVENSPLHF. CDR3 nucleotide sequence: TGCGCCAGCAGCTTGGTAGAGAATTCACCCCTCCACTTT.

The V and J genes are TRBV6-5 and TRBJ2-3; D unresolved. The germline V gene encodes CDR1 MNHEY and CDR2 SVGAGI. Trimming left V 4 bases short and J 4 bases short, with 9 bases between. The CDR3 spans 13 residues. This chain's CDR3 is CASSSIRSDTQYF. The CDR3 DNA reads as TGTGCCAGCAGTTCTATCCGGTCAGATACGCAGTATTTT.

The rearrangement uses TRBV14 and TRBJ1-1; 8 nucleotides agree with TRBD1. This CDR3 comprises 14 residues. Trimming at V came to 1 base and at J to 6 bases, leaving 4 bases not matched to a gene. CDR1 is SGHDN, CDR2 FVKESK, per germline. CDR3: CASSQATGGAEAFF. The CDR3 nucleotides read TGTGCCAGCAGCCAAGCCACAGGGGGTGCTGAAGCTTTCTTT.

The chain recombines TRBV30 with TRBJ2-1; TRBD2 agrees at 9 bases. The ends lost 3 bases at V and 6 bases at J; junction bases unmatched: 3. In germline, CDR1 is GTSNPN, CDR2 SVGIG (reference sequence). The CDR3 contains 13 residues. The CDR3 nucleotides are TGTGCCTGGAGCCTTAGCGGGGGCAATGAGCAGTTCTTC. Translating it yields CAWSLSGGNEQFF. The full variable domain, in which reference TRBV30 and TRBJ2-1 provide the parts outside the CDR3, is SQTIHQWPATLVQPVGSPLSLECTVEGTSNPNLYWYRQAAGRGLQLLFYSVGIGQISSEVPQNLSASRPQDRQFILSSKKLLLSDSGFYLCAWSLSGGNEQFFGPGTRLTVL.

This clone was found a few times. The chain carries TRBV4-1 and TRBJ1-1; D gene uncertain. The ends were cut back, 6 bases at V and 5 bases at J, with 16 bases in the middle. The CDR3 consists of 14 residues. CDR1 MGHRA and CDR2 YSYEKL come from the germline V gene. The CDR3 nucleotides read TGCGCCAGCAGAGGAGTCCTCCGGAATACTGAAGCTTTCTTT. It specifies CASRGVLRNTEAFF.

This chain connects TRBV9 to TRBJ2-3, with D maybe TRBD1 (7 bases). The CDR3 is 14 residues long. Germline V gene lookup returns CDR1 SGDLS and CDR2 YYNGEE. V was cut by 0 bases and J by 5 bases, with 10 bases left in between. CDR3 sequence reads: CASSVAQGGDTQYF. For the CDR3, the DNA is TGTGCCAGCAGCGTAGCTCAGGGGGGAGATACGCAGTATTTT. Full variable domain (missing parts from reference TRBV9 and TRBJ2-3): DSGVTQTPKHLITATGQRVTLRCSPRSGDLSVYWYQQSLDQGLQFLIQYYNGEERAKGNILERFSAQQFPDLHSELNLSSLELGDSALYFCASSVAQGGDTQYFGPGTRLTVL.

This chain joins TRBV9 and TRBJ2-3, with D tentatively TRBD2 (6 bases). This CDR3 has 15 amino acids. Trimming took 1 base from V and 1 from J, leaving 10 bases between them. Per the germline V gene, CDR1 is SGDLS and CDR2 is YYNGEE. The CDR3 bases are TGTGCCAGCAGCGTATTGGCTAGCGGCACAGATACGCAGTATTTT. As protein: CASSVLASGTDTQYF.

By share, this clone counts as medium-sized (0.01 to 0.1%). The chain couples TRBV4-1 to TRBJ1-2, with 9 bases lining up with TRBD1. The CDR3 spans 15 residues. After removal of 4 bases from V and 7 bases from J, the junction contained 10 bases not matched to a gene. Germline V gives CDR1 MGHRA, CDR2 YSYEKL. In DNA, the CDR3 is TGCGCCAGCAGCCTCAACCGGGACAGGGACGCTGGCTACACCTTC. It specifies CASSLNRDRDAGYTF.

The V call is TRBV12-5, the J call TRBJ1-4, with a weak D call TRBD1 (5 bases). The CDR3 contains 15 residues. V was trimmed by 1 base and J by 3 bases, leaving 9 bases between them. In germline, CDR1 is LGHNT, CDR2 FRNRAP. The CDR3 DNA reads TGTGCTAGTGGTTTGGGGAGACAGTCTAATGAAAAACTGTTTTTT. It yields the protein CASGLGRQSNEKLFF.

The V gene is TRBV9, the J gene TRBJ1-2; 8 bases fit TRBD1. The germline gives CDR1 SGDLS, CDR2 YYNGEE. The V and J ends lost 3 bases and 4 bases, in that order; junction bases with no gene match: 5. The CDR3 runs to 14 residues. CDR3 residues: CASSAGGGSYGYTF. The CDR3 coding sequence is TGTGCCAGCAGCGCAGGGGGCGGCTCCTATGGCTACACCTTC.

This rearrangement joins TRBV28 to TRBJ1-5; 9 bases fit TRBD1. CDR3 size: 13 residues. The trim removed 6 bases at V and 6 bases at J, leaving 3 bases unmatched. CDR1 is MDHEN, CDR2 SYDVKM, per germline. CDR3 region: CASRTGGPQPQHF. CDR3 coding DNA: TGTGCCAGCAGAACAGGGGGCCCTCAGCCCCAGCATTTT.